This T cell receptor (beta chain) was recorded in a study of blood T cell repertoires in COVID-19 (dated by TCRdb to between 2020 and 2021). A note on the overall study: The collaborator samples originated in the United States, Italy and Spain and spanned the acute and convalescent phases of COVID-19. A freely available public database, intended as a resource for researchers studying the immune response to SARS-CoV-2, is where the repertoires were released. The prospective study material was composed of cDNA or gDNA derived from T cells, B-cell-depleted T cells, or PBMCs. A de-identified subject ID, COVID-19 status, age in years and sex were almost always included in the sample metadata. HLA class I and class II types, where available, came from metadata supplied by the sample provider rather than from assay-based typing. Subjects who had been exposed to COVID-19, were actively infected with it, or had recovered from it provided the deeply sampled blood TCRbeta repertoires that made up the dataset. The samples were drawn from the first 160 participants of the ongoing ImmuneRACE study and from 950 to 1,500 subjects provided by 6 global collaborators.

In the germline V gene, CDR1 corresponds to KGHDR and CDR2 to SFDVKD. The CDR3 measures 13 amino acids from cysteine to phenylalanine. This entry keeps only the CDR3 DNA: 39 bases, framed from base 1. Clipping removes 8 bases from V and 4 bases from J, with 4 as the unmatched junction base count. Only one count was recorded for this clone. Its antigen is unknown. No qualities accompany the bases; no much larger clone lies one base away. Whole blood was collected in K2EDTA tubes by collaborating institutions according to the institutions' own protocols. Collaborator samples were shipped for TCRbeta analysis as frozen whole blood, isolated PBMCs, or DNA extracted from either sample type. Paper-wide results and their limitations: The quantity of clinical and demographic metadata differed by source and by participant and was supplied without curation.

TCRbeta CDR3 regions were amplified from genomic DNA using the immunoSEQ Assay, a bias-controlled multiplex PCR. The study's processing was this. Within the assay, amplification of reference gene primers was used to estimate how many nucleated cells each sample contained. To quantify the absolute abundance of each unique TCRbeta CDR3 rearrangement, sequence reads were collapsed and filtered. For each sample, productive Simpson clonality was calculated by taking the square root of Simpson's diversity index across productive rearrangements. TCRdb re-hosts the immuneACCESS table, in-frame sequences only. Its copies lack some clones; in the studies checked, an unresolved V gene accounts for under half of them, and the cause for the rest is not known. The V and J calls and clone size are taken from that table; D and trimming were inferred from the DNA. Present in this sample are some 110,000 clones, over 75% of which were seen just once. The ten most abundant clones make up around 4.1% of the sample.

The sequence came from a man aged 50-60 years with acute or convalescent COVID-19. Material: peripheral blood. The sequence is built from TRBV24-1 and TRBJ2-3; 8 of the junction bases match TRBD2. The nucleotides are TGTGCCACCACGGGACTAGAGTCAGATACGCAGTATTTT. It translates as CATTGLESDTQYF.